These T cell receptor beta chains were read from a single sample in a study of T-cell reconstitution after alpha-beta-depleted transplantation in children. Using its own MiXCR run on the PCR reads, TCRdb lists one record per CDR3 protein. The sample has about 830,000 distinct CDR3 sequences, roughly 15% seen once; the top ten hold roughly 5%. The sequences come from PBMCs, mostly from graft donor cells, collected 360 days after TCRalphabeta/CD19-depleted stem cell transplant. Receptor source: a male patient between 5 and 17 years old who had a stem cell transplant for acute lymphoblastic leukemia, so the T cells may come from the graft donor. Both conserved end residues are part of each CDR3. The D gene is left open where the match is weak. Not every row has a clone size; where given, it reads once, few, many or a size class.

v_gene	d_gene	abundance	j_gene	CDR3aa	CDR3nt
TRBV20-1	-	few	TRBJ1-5	CSARDGLSNQPQHF	TGCAGTGCTAGAGATGGACTGAGCAATCAGCCCCAGCATTTT
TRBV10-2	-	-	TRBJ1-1	CASSARVNTEAFF	TGCGCCAGCAGTGCCAGGGTGAACACTGAAGCTTTCTTT
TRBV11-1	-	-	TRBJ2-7	CASNPIGDEQYF	TGTGCCAGCAACCCGATCGGCGACGAGCAGTACTTC
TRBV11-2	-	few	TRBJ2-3	CASSLWSSSTDTQYF	TGTGCCAGCAGCTTATGGTCTAGCAGCACAGATACGCAGTATTTT
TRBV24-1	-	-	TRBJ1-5	CATTGRPQHF	TGTGCCACCACAGGACGGCCCCAGCATTTT
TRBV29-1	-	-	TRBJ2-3	CSVDDGATDTQYF	TGCAGCGTTGATGACGGAGCCACAGATACGCAGTATTTT
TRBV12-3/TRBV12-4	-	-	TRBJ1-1	CASSFSGQSTEAFF	TGTGCCAGCAGTTTTTCCGGACAGAGCACTGAAGCTTTCTTT
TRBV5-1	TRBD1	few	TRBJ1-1	CASSPIPGQGATTEAFF	TGCGCCAGCAGCCCGATTCCGGGACAGGGGGCCACCACTGAAGCTTTCTTT
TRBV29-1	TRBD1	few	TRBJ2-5	CSVFRGSAETQYF	TGCAGCGTTTTCAGGGGGAGTGCAGAGACCCAGTACTTC
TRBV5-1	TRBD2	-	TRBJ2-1	CASSLLFGLEKFF	TGCGCCAGCAGCTTGCTTTTCGGACTAGAGAAGTTCTTC
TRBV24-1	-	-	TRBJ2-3	CATSFRGGGDTQYF	TGTGCCACCAGCTTCCGGGGCGGCGGGGATACGCAGTATTTT
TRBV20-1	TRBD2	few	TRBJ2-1	CSARFSGRGYNEQFF	TGCAGTGCTAGATTTAGCGGGAGGGGTTACAATGAGCAGTTCTTC
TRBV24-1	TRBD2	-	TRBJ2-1	CATSGDYNNEQFF	TGTGCCACCAGTGGGGACTATAACAATGAGCAGTTCTTC
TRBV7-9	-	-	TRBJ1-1	CAYRAGNTEAFF	TGTGCCTACAGGGCTGGGAACACTGAAGCTTTCTTT
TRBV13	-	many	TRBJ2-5	CASSQDRLQETQYF	TGTGCCAGCAGCCAAGACAGGCTCCAAGAGACCCAGTACTTC
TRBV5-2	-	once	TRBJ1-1	CASNPGDEAFF	TGTGCCAGCAATCCCGGGGATGAAGCTTTCTTT
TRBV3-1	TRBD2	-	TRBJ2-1	CASSLTSGLAGPLEQFF	TGTGCCAGCAGCCTAACTTCTGGACTAGCGGGTCCGTTGGAGCAGTTCTTC
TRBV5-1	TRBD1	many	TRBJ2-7	CASSLLGTASYEQYF	TGCGCCAGCAGCTTGCTTGGGACAGCCTCCTACGAGCAGTACTTC
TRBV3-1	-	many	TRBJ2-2	CASSPLGGNTGELFF	TGTGCCAGCAGCCCTTTGGGGGGGAACACCGGGGAGCTGTTTTTT
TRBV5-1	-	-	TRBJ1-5	CASSLSDPSNQPQHF	TGCGCCAGCAGCTTGAGTGACCCAAGCAATCAGCCCCAGCATTTT
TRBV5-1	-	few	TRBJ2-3	CASSIRQAPDTQYF	TGCGCCAGCAGCATACGACAGGCCCCAGATACGCAGTATTTT
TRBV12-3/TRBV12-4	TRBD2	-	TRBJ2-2	CASSLRAGTSRWRELFF	TGTGCCAGCAGTTTAAGGGCCGGGACTAGCCGATGGAGGGAGCTGTTTTTT
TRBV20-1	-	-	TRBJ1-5	CSTKAGAQQPQHF	TGCAGCACCAAGGCTGGGGCCCAACAGCCCCAGCATTTT
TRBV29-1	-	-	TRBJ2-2	CSVENIPNTGELFF	TGCAGCGTTGAAAACATCCCGAACACCGGGGAGCTGTTTTTT